These 22 T cell receptor beta chains were all obtained from the same sample, sequenced in a study of blood T cell repertoires in COVID-19. Method: immunoSEQ multiplex PCR; TCRdb's copy keeps in-frame clones and lacks some. The sample contains around 160,000 clones, 85% to 95% of which appear only once. Source material: peripheral blood. These receptors were collected from a woman aged 55-69 years with COVID-19, enrolled during active disease.

The V call is TRBV2, the J call TRBJ1-1; 8 nucleotides align to TRBD1. In germline, CDR1 is SNHLY, CDR2 FYNNEI. The CDR3 totals 15 residues. V shed 6 bases and J 4 bases; nucleotides not matched to a gene: 10. CDR3 DNA sequence: TGTGCCAGCAGGGCTATGACAGGGGAGGGCACTGAAGCTTTCTTT. Its translation: CASRAMTGEGTEAFF.

The V call is TRBV5-4, the J call TRBJ1-1, with 7 bases aligning to TRBD1. V was clipped by 0 bases and J by 7 bases; unmatched bases: 6. This CDR3 is 14 amino acids long. CDR1 is SGHNT, CDR2 YYREEE, per germline (reference sequence). CDR3 amino acids: CASSLDYDRVEAFF. In nucleotides, the CDR3 is TGTGCCAGCAGCTTGGACTACGACAGGGTTGAAGCTTTCTTT.

CDR3 sequence reads: CASSLAGQGESYGYTF. The DNA of the CDR3 is TGTGCCAGCAGCTTGGCCGGACAGGGGGAGTCTTATGGCTACACCTTC. This chain links TRBV7-8 with TRBJ1-2, with 10 bases aligning to TRBD1. V was pared by 3 bases and J by 5 bases, with 9 bases of the junction left unmatched. Germline lookup yields CDR1 SGHVS and CDR2 FQNEAQ. There are 16 residues in the CDR3. Filled out from reference TRBV7-8 and TRBJ1-2, the complete variable domain reads GAGVSQSPRYKVAKRGQDVALRCDPISGHVSLFWYQQALGQGPEFLTYFQNEAQLDKSGLPSDRFFAERPEGSVSTLKIQRTQQEDSAVYLCASSLAGQGESYGYTFGSGTRLTVV.

This rearrangement joins TRBV6-5 to TRBJ1-5; 8 bases map to TRBD1. Germline values: CDR1 MNHEY, CDR2 SVGAGI. The CDR3 is 12 amino acids. The trim removed 7 bases at V and 7 bases at J, leaving 3 bases unmatched. CDR3 region: CASNRQGQPQHF. The CDR3, as DNA: TGTGCCAGCAACAGACAGGGGCAGCCCCAGCATTTT.

The V gene is TRBV11-2, the J gene TRBJ2-1, with 7 bases that match TRBD1. The V gene's germline CDR1 is SGHAT and CDR2 FQNNGV. V trimming: 0 bases; J trimming: 8 bases; junction bases outside the gene matches: 4. This CDR3 region has 14 residues. CDR3 residues: CASSLDTGVDEQFF. The CDR3 nucleotides are TGTGCCAGCAGCTTAGATACAGGGGTCGATGAGCAGTTCTTC.

This clone was observed once. The CDR3 coding sequence is TGTGCCAGCAGCTTCACAGGGGTTCGGAACGAGCAGTACTTC. Translating gives CASSFTGVRNEQYF. The rearrangement uses TRBV3-1 (or the pseudogene TRBV3-2) and TRBJ2-7; 7 bases align to TRBD1. J lost 5 bases, V lost 5 bases, and 9 bases had no gene match. The CDR3 loop spans 14 amino acids. Germline CDR1 is LGHDT and CDR2 is YNNKEL (reference sequence).

The J gene is TRBJ2-1, the V gene TRBV20-1; perhaps TRBD1 as D (5 bases). Germline V gene lookup returns CDR1 DFQATT and CDR2 SNEGSKA (reference sequence). CDR3 length: 13 amino acids. The V end lost 3 bases, the J end lost 7 bases, and 13 bases lay between the germline ends. This CDR3 is CSASMGRENEQFF. The CDR3 DNA reads as TGCAGTGCTAGTATGGGGCGTGAAAATGAGCAGTTCTTC.

The chain carries TRBV6-2 or TRBV6-3 and TRBJ1-5; no clear D gene. Germline CDR1 and CDR2: MNHEY and SVGEGT. The CDR3 is 14 amino acids. V lost 5 bases, J lost 3 bases, and 11 bases lay in between. CDR3 residues: CASSKPESNQPQHF. The DNA for the CDR3 is TGTGCCAGCAGTAAACCAGAATCCAATCAGCCCCAGCATTTT.

The chain employs TRBV9 and TRBJ2-5; D may be TRBD1 (6 bases). Trimming took 3 bases from V and 0 from J, leaving 15 bases between them. CDR1 is SGDLS and CDR2 is YYNGEE in the germline V gene. The CDR3 runs 16 residues. The chain's CDR3 is CASSGQANLYQETQYF. The CDR3 DNA reads as TGTGCCAGCAGCGGACAGGCCAACCTCTACCAAGAGACCCAGTACTTC.

In this sample, this clone turned up once. The gene calls are TRBV5-6 and TRBJ2-3; TRBD1 matches 9 bases. The CDR3 runs 14 residues. The ends lost 3 bases at V and 6 bases at J; junction bases unmatched: 5. CDR1 SGHDT and CDR2 YYEEEE come from the germline V gene. The CDR3 reads CASSSDRGGDTQYF. CDR3 coding DNA: TGTGCCAGCAGCTCGGACAGGGGAGGGGATACGCAGTATTTT.

The V gene is TRBV19, the J gene TRBJ1-2; 10 bases are shared with TRBD1. The length of the CDR3 is 14 residues. The trim removed 4 bases at V and 7 bases at J, leaving 6 bases unmatched. In germline, CDR1 is LNHDA, CDR2 SQIVND (reference sequence). CDR3 region: CASSKDRGDSGYTF. CDR3 nucleotides: TGTGCCAGTAGTAAGGACAGGGGGGATAGTGGCTACACCTTC.

This clone was seen just once. The rearrangement joins TRBV4-3 to TRBJ2-1, with 9 positions matching TRBD2. The germline gives CDR1 LGHNA, CDR2 YSLEER. The V segment lost 0 bases and the J segment 6 bases; nucleotides outside the gene matches: 6. This CDR3 contains 16 residues. The CDR3 sequence is CASSQEWLAGSNEQFF. As DNA, the CDR3 is TGCGCCAGCAGCCAAGAATGGCTAGCGGGGAGCAATGAGCAGTTCTTC.

The rearrangement joins TRBV15 to TRBJ1-2, with D possibly matching TRBD1 (5 bases). This CDR3 is 14 amino acids long. The germline gives CDR1 LNHNV, CDR2 YYDKDF (reference sequence). Trimming pared 0 bases from V and 8 bases from J, leaving 13 bases between. Here the CDR3 DNA reads TGTGCCACCAGCAGAGATACGGGGGTTGGAGGCTACACCTTC. It specifies CATSRDTGVGGYTF.

The chain couples TRBV19 to TRBJ1-2; 7 bases fit TRBD1. CDR3 length equals 16 residues. With V trimmed by 7 bases and J by 6 bases, 17 bases remained unmatched. Germline V gives CDR1 LNHDA, CDR2 SQIVND (reference sequence). CDR3 DNA sequence: TGTGCCAGTAACGGACAGGCCGGTGCGATCTGGAATGGCTACACCTTC. Protein product: CASNGQAGAIWNGYTF.

V is TRBV7-3 and J is TRBJ2-1, with a weak D call TRBD1 (6 bases). There are 16 residues in the CDR3. Germline V lookup: CDR1 SGHTA, CDR2 FQGTGA. V gave up 2 bases and J gave up 0 bases, with 11 bases separating them. CDR3 DNA: TGTGCCAGCAGCTTAGTGGGGGCCAGCTCCTACAATGAGCAGTTCTTC. Its translation is CASSLVGASSYNEQFF.

The V and J genes are TRBV6-5 and TRBJ1-5, with 7 bases identical to TRBD1. Per germline, CDR1 MNHEY and CDR2 SVGAGI. The V gene end was trimmed by 5 bases and the J gene end by 6 bases; junction bases not matched to a gene: 7. This CDR3 comprises 14 residues. CDR3 region: CASSRQGLGQPQHF. The DNA for the CDR3 is TGTGCCAGCAGTAGACAGGGTCTAGGTCAGCCCCAGCATTTT.

The rearrangement uses TRBV4-1 and TRBJ2-3; D might be TRBD1 (5 bases). The CDR3 sequence is 17 residues long. V lost 1 base, J lost 2 bases, and 16 bases lay in between. Germline V gene lookup returns CDR1 MGHRA and CDR2 YSYEKL. CDR3 protein: CASSQAGQGSVTDTQYF. CDR3 nucleotides: TGCGCCAGCAGCCAAGCCGGCCAGGGCTCAGTCACAGATACGCAGTATTTT.

This chain connects TRBV9 to TRBJ1-1; 9 bases align to TRBD1. Germline-derived CDR1 and CDR2 are SGDLS and YYNGEE. This CDR3 comprises 14 residues. V was clipped by 4 bases and J by 5 bases; unmatched bases: 6. CDR3: CASSTRQGDTEAFF. The CDR3 bases are TGTGCCAGCAGCACGCGACAGGGGGATACTGAAGCTTTCTTT.

The chain carries TRBV7-3 and TRBJ2-5; 8 nucleotides align to TRBD2. The ends lost 5 bases at V and 2 bases at J; junction bases unmatched: 1. CDR1 is SGHTA, CDR2 FQGTGA, per germline. The CDR3 runs 13 residues. DNA of the CDR3: TGTGCCAGCAGCGTAGCGGGGCAAGAGACCCAGTACTTC. Translation: CASSVAGQETQYF.

This clone appeared a single time. The V and J genes are TRBV7-8 and TRBJ1-5, with D uncertain. Looked up from germline, CDR1 is SGHVS and CDR2 is FQNEAQ. Trimming cost V 1 base and J 2 bases, with 6 bases left between them. This CDR3 is built from 14 residues. The CDR3 nucleotides are TGTGCCAGCAGCTTAGTGTATGGCAATCAGCCCCAGCATTTT. Its translation: CASSLVYGNQPQHF.

The V gene is TRBV19, the J gene TRBJ2-4, with D possibly being TRBD2 (6 bases). The CDR3 is 16 amino acids. With 1 base removed from V and 0 bases from J, the gap between germline ends came to 10 bases. CDR1 LNHDA and CDR2 SQIVND come from the germline V gene (reference sequence). The CDR3: CASSIVPGLAKNIQYF. Written as DNA, the CDR3 is TGTGCCAGTAGTATAGTTCCGGGACTAGCCAAAAACATTCAGTACTTC.

V usage is TRBV5-1 and J usage is TRBJ2-3, with D maybe TRBD1 (8 bases). Looked up from germline, CDR1 is SGHRS and CDR2 is YFSETQ. The CDR3 contains 17 residues. Deletions cut 4 bases from V and 2 bases from J, with 20 bases between. CDR3 loop: CASSPVHRGGATDTQYF. The CDR3 bases are TGCGCCAGCAGCCCCGTTCACAGGGGGGGGGCCACAGATACGCAGTATTTT.